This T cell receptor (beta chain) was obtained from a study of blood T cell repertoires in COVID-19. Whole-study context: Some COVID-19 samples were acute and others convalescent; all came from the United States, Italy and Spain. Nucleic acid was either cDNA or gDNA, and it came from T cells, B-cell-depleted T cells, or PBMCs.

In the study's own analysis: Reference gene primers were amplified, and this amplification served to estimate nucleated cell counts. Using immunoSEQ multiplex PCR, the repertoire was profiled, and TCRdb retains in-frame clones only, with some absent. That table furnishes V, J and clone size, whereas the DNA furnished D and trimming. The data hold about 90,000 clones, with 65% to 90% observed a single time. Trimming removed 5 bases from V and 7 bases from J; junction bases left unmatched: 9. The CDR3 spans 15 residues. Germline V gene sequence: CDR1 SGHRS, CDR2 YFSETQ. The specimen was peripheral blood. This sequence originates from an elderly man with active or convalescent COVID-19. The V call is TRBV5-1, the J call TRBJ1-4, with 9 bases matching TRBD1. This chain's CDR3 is CASRGQGFGGEKLFF. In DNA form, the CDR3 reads TGCGCCAGCAGGGGACAGGGATTCGGTGGTGAAAAACTGTTTTTT.